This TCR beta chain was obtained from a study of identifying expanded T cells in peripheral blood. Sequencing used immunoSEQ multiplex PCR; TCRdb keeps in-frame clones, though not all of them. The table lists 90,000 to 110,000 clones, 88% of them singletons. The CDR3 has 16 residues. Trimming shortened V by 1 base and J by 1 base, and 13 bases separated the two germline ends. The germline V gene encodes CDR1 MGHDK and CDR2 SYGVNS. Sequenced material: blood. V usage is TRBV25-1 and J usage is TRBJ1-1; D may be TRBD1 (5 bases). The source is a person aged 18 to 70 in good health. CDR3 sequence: CASSEWQGPGNTEAFF. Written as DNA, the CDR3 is TGTGCCAGCAGTGAATGGCAGGGCCCCGGGAACACTGAAGCTTTCTTT.